The TCR beta chain described here comes from a study of T-cell memory formation after mild COVID-19. Study-wide background: Among the donors, TCR clusters were largely specific to each donor. Study outcomes and limitations: Pre-infection memory held some responding clones, suggesting pre-existing cross-reactive T cells responded. Among CD4+ contracting clones, most were CM and EM, and CD8+ ones EMRA.

MiXCR, applied by TCRdb to the 5' RACE reads, yields one record per CDR3 protein. The data hold about 350,000 distinct CDR3 sequences, with roughly 15% observed a single time. This CDR3 contains 14 residues. Trimming shortened V by 6 bases and J by 6 bases, and 18 bases separated the two germline ends. The germline V gene has CDR1 DFQATT and CDR2 SNEGSKA (reference sequence). The sample holds a few counts of this clonotype. Its antigen is not known. The sequence was collected from a young man who had mild COVID-19 (a few samples of this study predate the infection). Cell type and time point are not known. The chain links TRBV20-1 to TRBJ1-5, with TRBD1 as a possible D gene (5 bases). The sample comprised PBMCs or a T cell subset sorted from them (not recorded which). The CDR3 spells CSARTKPGVQPQHF. The CDR3 DNA sequence: TGCAGTGCCAGAACCAAGCCGGGGGTTCAGCCCCAGCATTTT.